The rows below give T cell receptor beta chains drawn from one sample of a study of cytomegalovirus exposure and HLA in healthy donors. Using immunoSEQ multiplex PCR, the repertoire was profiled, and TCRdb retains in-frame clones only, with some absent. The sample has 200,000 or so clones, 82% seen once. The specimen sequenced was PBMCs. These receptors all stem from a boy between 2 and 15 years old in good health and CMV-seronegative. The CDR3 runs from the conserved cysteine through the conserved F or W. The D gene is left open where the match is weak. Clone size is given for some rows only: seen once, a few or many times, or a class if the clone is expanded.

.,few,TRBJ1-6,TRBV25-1,TGTGCCAGCAGTGAATCGGAGAGCTCCTATAATTCACCCCTCCACTTT,CASSESESSYNSPLHF
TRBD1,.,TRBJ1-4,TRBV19,TGTGCCAGTAGCCCCGTGGGGACAGGGGGCAGGGAAAAACTGTTTTTT,CASSPVGTGGREKLFF
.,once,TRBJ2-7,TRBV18,TGTGCCAGCTCACTGGCTACTGGGGGGGCCCCCTACGAGCAGTACTTC,CASSLATGGAPYEQYF
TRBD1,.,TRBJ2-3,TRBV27,TGTGCCAGCAGTTTATTAAGCCTCGGGACAGGAGAAGGCACAGATACGCAGTATTTT,CASSLLSLGTGEGTDTQYF
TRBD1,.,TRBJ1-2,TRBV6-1,TGTGCCAGCGGTACAGGGGATGAAATCTATGGCTACACCTTC,CASGTGDEIYGYTF
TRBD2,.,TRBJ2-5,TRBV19,TGTGCCAGTAGTCCCGGGGGGGCCGAGGAGACCCAGTACTTC,CASSPGGAEETQYF
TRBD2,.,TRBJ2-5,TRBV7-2,TGTGCCAGCAGCTTAGCGGGTAGCGGGGGGTATGAGACCCAGTACTTC,CASSLAGSGGYETQYF
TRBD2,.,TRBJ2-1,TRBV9,TGTGCCAGCAGCCCGCGAGCGGGGGCCGATTACAATGAGCAGTTCTTC,CASSPRAGADYNEQFF
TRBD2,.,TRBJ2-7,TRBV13,TGTGCCAGCAGCTTGGGGGGGTTCTACGAGCAGTACTTC,CASSLGGFYEQYF
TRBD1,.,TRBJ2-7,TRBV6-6,TGTGCCAGCAGTTACGGACAGGGACCCTACGAGCAGTACTTC,CASSYGQGPYEQYF
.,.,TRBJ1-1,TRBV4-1,TGCGCCAGCAGCCAATACAGGCGGATGAACACTGAAGCTTTCTTT,CASSQYRRMNTEAFF
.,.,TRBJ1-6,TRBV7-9,TGTGCCAGCAGCGGATGGGAGTACTTAAATTCACCCCTCCACTTT,CASSGWEYLNSPLHF
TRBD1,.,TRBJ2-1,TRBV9,TGTGCCAGCAGCGCCCGGACAGGGGGGGGTGAGCAGTTCTTC,CASSARTGGGEQFF
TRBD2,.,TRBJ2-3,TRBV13,TGTGCCAGCAGCACCGGGGGGGCCGTAAATACGCAGTATTTT,CASSTGGAVNTQYF
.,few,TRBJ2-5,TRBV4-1,TGCGCCAGCAGCCAAGAGGGGGGGGCGAGGGCTTCGGAGCAGTACTTC,CASSQEGGARASEQYF
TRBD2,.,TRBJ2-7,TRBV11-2,TGTGCCAGCAGCTTAGAGAGCGGGGGGGCCCCCTACGAGCAGTACTTC,CASSLESGGAPYEQYF
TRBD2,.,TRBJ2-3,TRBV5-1,TGCGCCAGCAGCTTGACCGTCGTGACGACTAGCGGGGGCACAGATACGCAGTATTTT,CASSLTVVTTSGGTDTQYF
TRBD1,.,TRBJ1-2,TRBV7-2,TGTGCCAGCAGCTTACACAGGGGGGACTATGGCTACACCTTC,CASSLHRGDYGYTF
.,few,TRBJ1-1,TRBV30,TGTGCCTGGATCCGGGGGGCGGGGAACACTGAAGCTTTCTTT,CAWIRGAGNTEAFF
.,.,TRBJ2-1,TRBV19,TGTGCCAGTAGTATAGGACAGCAAGTGGCCTACAATGAGCAGTTCTTC,CASSIGQQVAYNEQFF
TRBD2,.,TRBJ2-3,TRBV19,TGTGCCAGTAGTATGGTTCCAGCGGGGGGGCGAGATACGCAGTATTTT,CASSMVPAGGRDTQYF
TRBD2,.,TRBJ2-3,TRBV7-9,TGTGCCAGCAGCTTAGGATCAAGCGGGGCCACAGATACGCAGTATTTT,CASSLGSSGATDTQYF
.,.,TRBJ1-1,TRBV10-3,TGTGCCATCAGTGGGGAGGCCCGGGCTGAAGCTTTCTTT,CAISGEARAEAFF
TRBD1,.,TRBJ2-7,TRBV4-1,TGCGCCAGCAGCCTAGGACAGGTTAACTCCTACGAGCAGTACTTC,CASSLGQVNSYEQYF
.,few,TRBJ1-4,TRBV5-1,TGCGCCAGCAGAGACAGTACGGGTGAAAAACTGTTTTTT,CASRDSTGEKLFF
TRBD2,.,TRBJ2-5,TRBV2,TGTGCCAGCAGTGAAGTGGGACTACAAGAGACCCAGTACTTC,CASSEVGLQETQYF
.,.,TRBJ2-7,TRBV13,TGTGCCAGCAGCCCCTACAGGGTAGGAGCCGAGCAGTACTTC,CASSPYRVGAEQYF
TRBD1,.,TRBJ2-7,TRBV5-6,TGTGCCAGCAGTCGTCCTAGGACAGGGGGCAACGAGCAGTACTTC,CASSRPRTGGNEQYF
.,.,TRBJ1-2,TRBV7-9,TGTGCCAGCAGCTTAGAGGGCAGGGGCCATAACTATGGCTACACCTTC,CASSLEGRGHNYGYTF
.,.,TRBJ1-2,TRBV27,TGTGCCAGCAGTGGGTCCCAGGCGACTAACTATGGCTACACCTTC,CASSGSQATNYGYTF
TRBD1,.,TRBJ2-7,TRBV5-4,TGTGCCAGCAGCTTTGACAGGGACTCCTACGAGCAGTACTTC,CASSFDRDSYEQYF
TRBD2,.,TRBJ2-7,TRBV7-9,TGTTCCAGCAGCTCTTCCGGGACTAGCGGGGCCCCATCATTTAGCGAGCAGTACTTC,CSSSSSGTSGAPSFSEQYF
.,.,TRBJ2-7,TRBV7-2,TGTGCCAGCAGCCCAGGGGTCCCGGGGTACGAGCAGTACTTC,CASSPGVPGYEQYF
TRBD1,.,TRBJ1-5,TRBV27,TGTGCCAGCAGTCTACAGGGGACAAAACAGCCCCAGCATTTT,CASSLQGTKQPQHF
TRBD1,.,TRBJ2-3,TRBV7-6,TGTGCCAGCAGTCGGGGACAGGGGACAGATACGCAGTATTTT,CASSRGQGTDTQYF
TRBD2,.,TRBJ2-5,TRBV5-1,TGCGCCAGCAGCTTAGGTGGCGGGAGTCAAGAGACCCAGTACTTC,CASSLGGGSQETQYF
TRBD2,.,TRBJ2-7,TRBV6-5,TGTGCCAGCAGTCGTGCTTCCGGGACTAGCTACGAGCAGTACTTC,CASSRASGTSYEQYF
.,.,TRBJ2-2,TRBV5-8,TGTGCCAGCAGCCCCCTGGCAACCGGGGAGCTGTTTTTT,CASSPLATGELFF
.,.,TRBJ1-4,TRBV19,TGTGCCAGTAGTACCTGGGCGGGCATCAGTGGTGAAAAACTGTTTTTT,CASSTWAGISGEKLFF
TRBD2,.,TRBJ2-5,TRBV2,TGTGCCAGCACTACTAGCGGAAAAGAGACCCAGTACTTC,CASTTSGKETQYF
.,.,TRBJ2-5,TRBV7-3,TGTGCCAGCAGCTTAAACGGGGGGCGTGGAGAGACCCAGTACTTC,CASSLNGGRGETQYF
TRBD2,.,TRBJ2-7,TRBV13,TGTGCCAGCAGTCAAGTAGGACTAGCGGGGGGTTATATACTTTACTACGAGCAGTACTTC,CASSQVGLAGGYILYYEQYF
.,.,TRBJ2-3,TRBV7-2,TGTGCCAGCAGCTTAGCACCGCAGGGGACAGATACGCAGTATTTT,CASSLAPQGTDTQYF